The rows below give T cell receptor beta chains drawn from one sample of a study of blood T cell repertoires in COVID-19. The data were produced by immunoSEQ multiplex PCR, yet TCRdb's version contains in-frame clones alone and is incomplete. Here the sample spans under 250,000 clones, 84% being singletons. What was sequenced was peripheral blood. The receptors stem from a man in his forties or fifties with active or convalescent COVID-19. Both conserved end residues are part of each CDR3. Each record gives: D gene, clone size, J gene, V gene, CDR3 DNA, CDR3 protein. A D gene is named only where the DNA matches it firmly. Some rows have no size entry. The others give once, few or many, or a class for an expanded clone.

>TRBD1|few|TRBJ1-1|TRBV29-1
TGCAGCGTTGAAAGGGGGACAGTGAACACTGAAGCTTTCTTT
CSVERGTVNTEAFF
>.|.|TRBJ2-5|TRBV7-9
TGTGCCAGCAGCTCCACGATGACACCCGAGTACTTC
CASSSTMTPEYF
>TRBD2|.|TRBJ2-1|TRBV20-1
TGCAGTGCTAGTCAGAACGGGGGGGCATACAATGAGCAGTTCTTC
CSASQNGGAYNEQFF
>TRBD1|.|TRBJ1-4|TRBV5-1
TGCGCCAGCAGCCGACAGGGGCAAAATGAAAAACTGTTTTTT
CASSRQGQNEKLFF
>.|.|TRBJ2-2|TRBV4-3
TGCGCCAGCAGCGCTACAGGGTCCTACACCGGGGAGCTGTTTTTT
CASSATGSYTGELFF
>TRBD2|.|TRBJ2-1|TRBV6-5
TGTGCCAGCAGCCTCGATATGCGGGGGGCGAATGAGCAGTTCTTC
CASSLDMRGANEQFF
>.|few|TRBJ1-5|TRBV9
TGTGCCAGCAGCGTAGGACCCTCGGGTCTCGGGGCCCAGCATTTT
CASSVGPSGLGAQHF
>.|.|TRBJ2-3|TRBV5-1
TGCGCCAGCAGCTTGTCTAGCATGACAGATACGCAGTATTTT
CASSLSSMTDTQYF
>TRBD1|few|TRBJ1-5|TRBV10-1
TGCGCCAGCAGTGAGTCGGGACAGAGTCAGCCCCAGCATTTT
CASSESGQSQPQHF
>TRBD1|few|TRBJ1-2|TRBV7-2
TGTGCCAGCAGCCCCCGACAGGGAGGAGGCTACACCTTC
CASSPRQGGGYTF
>TRBD2|.|TRBJ2-2|TRBV7-3
TGTGCCAGCAGCTTAACCGGCGGGGGGCTGAACACCGGGGAGCTGTTTTTT
CASSLTGGGLNTGELFF
>TRBD2|.|TRBJ2-3|TRBV2
TGTGCCAGCAGTTATACTAGCGGGGGCACAGATACGCAGTATTTT
CASSYTSGGTDTQYF
>.|.|TRBJ2-3|TRBV5-5
TGTGCCAGCATGGTCAGGGACACAGATACGCAGTATTTT
CASMVRDTDTQYF
>.|.|TRBJ1-5|TRBV7-8
TGTGCCAGCAGCTTAGGAGTGGGACTCCTTGAGCCCCAGCATTTT
CASSLGVGLLEPQHF
>.|.|TRBJ2-6|TRBV28
TGTGCCAGCACACTCAGGCTAAGCTCTGGGGCCAACGTCCTGACTTTC
CASTLRLSSGANVLTF
>.|once|TRBJ2-1|TRBV7-2
TGTGCCAGCAGCTTAGCGAGGGTCAGTGAGCAGTTCTTC
CASSLARVSEQFF
>.|.|TRBJ1-4|TRBV3-1/TRBV3-2
TGTGCCAGCAGCCAAGAGGGGAGGGGTGGAGAAAAACTGTTTTTT
CASSQEGRGGEKLFF
>TRBD2|.|TRBJ2-1|TRBV5-1
TGCGCCAGCAGCTTGTTAAACTCGGGACTAGGGGAGAAGTTCTTC
CASSLLNSGLGEKFF
>.|.|TRBJ1-3|TRBV19
TGTGCCAGTAGTATCCAGGGAAGTGCTGGAAACACCATATATTTT
CASSIQGSAGNTIYF
>.|.|TRBJ1-1|TRBV19
TGTGCCAGTAGTATAGGAGGTGAGAACACTGAAGCTTTCTTT
CASSIGGENTEAFF
>.|.|TRBJ1-1|TRBV7-2
TGTGCCAGCAGCTTAGGAACAGGCATGAACACTGAAGCTTTCTTT
CASSLGTGMNTEAFF
>.|.|TRBJ1-2|TRBV6-2/TRBV6-3
TGTGCCAGCAGTCCCAGGGGTAACTATGGCTACACCTTC
CASSPRGNYGYTF
>.|.|TRBJ2-7|TRBV12-2
TGTGCAAGTCGCTTAGATGGGACAGGGACTTCCTACGAGCAGTACTTC
CASRLDGTGTSYEQYF
>.|.|TRBJ1-4|TRBV28
TGTGCCATCGCTCAGGGGACTAATGAAAAACTGTTTTTT
CAIAQGTNEKLFF
>.|few|TRBJ1-2|TRBV11-2
TGTGCCAGCAGCTTGCGGGGATATGGCTACACCTTC
CASSLRGYGYTF
>TRBD1|.|TRBJ1-1|TRBV4-1
TGCGCCAGCAGCCCTCGGGACAGTGTGAACACTGAAGCTTTCTTT
CASSPRDSVNTEAFF
>TRBD2|few|TRBJ2-4|TRBV6-6
TGTGCCAGCAGCCCCACTAGCGGGAGTACTAACATTCAGTACTTC
CASSPTSGSTNIQYF
>.|.|TRBJ1-6|TRBV5-1
TGCGCCAGCAGCTTGAGCTGGGGCAGGGAAAACCCCCTCCACTTT
CASSLSWGRENPLHF
>TRBD1|.|TRBJ2-7|TRBV2
TGTGCCAGCCGAAGACAGGGAGACGAGCAGTACTTC
CASRRQGDEQYF
>.|.|TRBJ2-7|TRBV7-9
TGTGCCAGCAGCTTAGGGCCCTCCTACGAGCAGTACTTC
CASSLGPSYEQYF
>.|.|TRBJ2-2|TRBV7-6
TGTGCCAGCAGCCCTTTTCACGGAGGGTTCACCGGGGAGCTGTTTTTT
CASSPFHGGFTGELFF
>TRBD1|.|TRBJ1-2|TRBV18
TGTGCCAGCTCACCATCCGGGACAGCGGGCTACACCTTC
CASSPSGTAGYTF
>TRBD1|.|TRBJ1-1|TRBV28
TGTGCCAGCAGTTTTGAGGGACAGCGACGTTGGGCTTTCTTT
CASSFEGQRRWAFF